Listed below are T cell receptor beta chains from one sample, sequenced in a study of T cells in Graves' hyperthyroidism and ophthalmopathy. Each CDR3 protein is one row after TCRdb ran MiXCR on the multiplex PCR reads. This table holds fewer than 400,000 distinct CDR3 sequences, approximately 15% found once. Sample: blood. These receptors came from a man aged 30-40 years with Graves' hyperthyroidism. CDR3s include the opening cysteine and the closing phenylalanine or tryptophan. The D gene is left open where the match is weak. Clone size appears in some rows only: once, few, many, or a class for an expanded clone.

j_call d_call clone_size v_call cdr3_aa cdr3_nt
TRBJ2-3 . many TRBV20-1 CSATRLTEGTDTQYF TGCAGTGCTACCCGACTGACTGAGGGCACAGATACGCAGTATTTT
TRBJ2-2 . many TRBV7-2 CASSLVGGNTGELFF TGTGCCAGCAGCTTAGTCGGAGGGAACACCGGGGAGCTGTTTTTT
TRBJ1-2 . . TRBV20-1 CSALLGPTNDGYTF TGCAGTGCCCTCCTGGGACCGACTAACGATGGCTACACCTTC
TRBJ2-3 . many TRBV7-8 CASSLGVRGGPQYF TGTGCCAGCAGCTTAGGAGTTCGGGGCGGCCCGCAGTATTTT
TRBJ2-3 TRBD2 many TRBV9 CASSVGTGLAALRREGADTQYF TGTGCCAGCAGCGTCGGGACCGGACTAGCGGCACTAAGGCGTGAGGGCGCAGATACGCAGTATTTT
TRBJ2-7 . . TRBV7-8 CASSLIGGAYSYEQYF TGTGCCAGCAGCTTAATCGGGGGCGCCTACTCCTACGAGCAGTACTTC
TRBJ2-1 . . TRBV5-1 CASSQTYLGAGTNEQFF TGCGCCAGCAGCCAAACGTACTTGGGAGCGGGTACCAATGAGCAGTTCTTC
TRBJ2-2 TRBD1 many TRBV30 CAWAGTGRPGELFF TGTGCCTGGGCCGGGACAGGGAGGCCCGGGGAGCTGTTTTTT
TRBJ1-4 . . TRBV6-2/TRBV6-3 CASRPGRLNEKLFF TGTGCCAGCAGACCCGGACGGCTAAATGAAAAACTGTTTTTT
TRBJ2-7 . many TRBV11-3 CASSYTPHEQYF TGTGCCAGCAGCTATACCCCTCACGAGCAGTACTTC
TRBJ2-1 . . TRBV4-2 CASSQGGSVAEQFF TGTGCCAGCAGCCAGGGGGGAAGTGTGGCTGAGCAGTTCTTC
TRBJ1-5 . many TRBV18 CASSPLGGRNNQPQHF TGTGCCAGCTCACCACTTGGGGGACGGAACAATCAGCCCCAGCATTTT
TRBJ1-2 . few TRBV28 CASRLLGALNYGYTF TGTGCCAGCAGGCTCTTGGGGGCCCTTAACTATGGCTACACCTTC
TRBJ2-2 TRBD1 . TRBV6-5 CASSSLDRVAGELFF TGTGCCAGCAGTTCTTTGGACAGGGTTGCCGGGGAGCTGTTTTTT
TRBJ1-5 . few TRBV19 CASSTRGNQPQHF TGTGCCAGTAGTACCAGGGGCAATCAGCCCCAGCATTTT
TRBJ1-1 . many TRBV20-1 CSVEGTEAFF TGCAGTGTCGAGGGCACTGAAGCTTTCTTT
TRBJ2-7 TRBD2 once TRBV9 CASSVEGTSRGEQYF TGTGCCAGCAGCGTAGAGGGGACTAGTCGTGGCGAGCAGTACTTC
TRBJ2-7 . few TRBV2 CASVTGSSSYEQYF TGTGCCAGCGTTACAGGCTCTTCCTCGTACGAGCAGTACTTC
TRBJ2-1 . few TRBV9 CASSVMNWGDEQFF TGTGCCAGCAGCGTAATGAATTGGGGGGATGAGCAGTTCTTC
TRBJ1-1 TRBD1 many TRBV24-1 CATRDGQEYTEAFF TGTGCCACCCGGGACGGACAGGAGTACACTGAAGCTTTCTTT
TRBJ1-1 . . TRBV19 CATGGGGPQAFF TGTGCCACGGGAGGAGGGGGGCCGCAAGCTTTCTTT
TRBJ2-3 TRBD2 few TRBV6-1 CASSTSGRAQDTQYF TGTGCCAGCAGTACTAGCGGGAGGGCCCAGGATACGCAGTATTTT
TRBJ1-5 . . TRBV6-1 CASSPTWDPQPQHF TGTGCCAGCAGTCCCACATGGGACCCCCAGCCCCAGCATTTT
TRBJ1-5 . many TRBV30 CAWSQGVGQPQHF TGTGCCTGGAGTCAAGGGGTGGGTCAGCCCCAGCATTTT
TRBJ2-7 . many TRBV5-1 CASSLPAHYEQYF TGCGCCAGCAGCTTGCCCGCGCACTACGAGCAGTACTTC
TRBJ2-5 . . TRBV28 CALRDFQETQYF TGTGCCCTAAGGGACTTCCAAGAGACCCAGTACTTC
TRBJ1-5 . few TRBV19 CASRDPGHQPQHF TGTGCCAGTAGGGATCCCGGACATCAGCCCCAGCATTTT
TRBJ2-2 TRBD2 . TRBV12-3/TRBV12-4 CASSFSAGAIGELFF TGTGCCAGCAGTTTTTCGGCGGGAGCGATCGGGGAGCTGTTTTTT
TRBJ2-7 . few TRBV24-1 CATSEGDEQYF TGTGCCACCAGTGAGGGAGACGAGCAGTACTTC
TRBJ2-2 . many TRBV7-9 CASRRALTSTGELFF TGTGCCAGCAGACGTGCACTGACGAGCACCGGGGAGCTGTTTTTT
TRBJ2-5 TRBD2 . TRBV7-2 CASRIRLAGGETQYF TGTGCCAGCCGGATTCGACTAGCGGGAGGTGAGACCCAGTACTTC
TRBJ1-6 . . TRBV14 CASSHRAGRSPLHF TGTGCCAGCAGCCATAGAGCTGGTCGTTCACCCCTCCACTTT
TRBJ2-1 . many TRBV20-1 CSAEDGSYNEQFF TGCAGTGCCGAGGACGGCTCCTACAATGAGCAGTTCTTC
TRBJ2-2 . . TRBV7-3 CASSYSGFSGSGELFF TGTGCCAGCAGCTACTCAGGGTTCAGTGGATCCGGGGAGCTGTTTTTT
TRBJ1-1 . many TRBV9 CASSVGYRTEAFF TGTGCCAGCAGCGTAGGATACAGAACTGAAGCTTTCTTT
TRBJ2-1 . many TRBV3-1 CASSQGTDWESYNEQFF TGTGCCAGCAGCCAAGGGACAGATTGGGAATCCTACAATGAGCAGTTCTTC
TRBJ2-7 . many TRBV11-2 CASSLARQVSYEQYF TGTGCCAGCAGCTTGGCTAGGCAGGTCTCCTACGAGCAGTACTTC
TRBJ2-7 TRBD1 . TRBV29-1 CSVGTGKRNEQYF TGCAGCGTGGGGACAGGGAAGAGAAACGAGCAGTACTTC
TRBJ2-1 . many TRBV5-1 CASSLGSGQYNEQFF TGCGCCAGCAGCTTGGGGTCAGGGCAATACAATGAGCAGTTCTTC
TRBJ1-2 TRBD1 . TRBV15 CATSRGQGDDYGYTF TGTGCCACCAGCAGAGGACAGGGCGATGACTATGGCTACACCTTC
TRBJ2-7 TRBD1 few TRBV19 CASSMGQAYEQYF TGTGCCAGTAGTATGGGACAGGCCTACGAGCAGTACTTC
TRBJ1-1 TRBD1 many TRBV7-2 CASSLMTGRSTEAFF TGTGCCAGCAGCCTTATGACAGGGAGGAGCACTGAAGCTTTCTTT
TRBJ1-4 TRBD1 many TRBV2 CASSLRDRGEKLFF TGTGCCAGCAGTCTCCGGGACAGGGGGGAAAAACTGTTTTTT
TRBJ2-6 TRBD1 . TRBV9 CASSVDPGQNSGANVLTF TGTGCCAGCAGCGTAGACCCGGGACAGAACTCTGGGGCCAACGTCCTGACTTTC
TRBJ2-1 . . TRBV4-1 CASSQVNSNNEQFF TGCGCCAGCAGCCAAGTAAACAGCAACAATGAGCAGTTCTTC
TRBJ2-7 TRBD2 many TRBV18 CASSPPTSWGDEQYF TGTGCCAGCTCACCACCGACTAGCTGGGGTGACGAGCAGTACTTC
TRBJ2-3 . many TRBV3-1 CASSRDTLPTQYF TGTGCCAGCAGCCGGGACACCCTGCCTACGCAGTATTTT
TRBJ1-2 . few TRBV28 CASSFKINYGYTF TGTGCCAGCAGTTTCAAAATTAACTATGGCTACACCTTC
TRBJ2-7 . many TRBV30 CAWSDGANSYEQYF TGTGCCTGGAGTGATGGGGCAAACTCCTACGAGCAGTACTTC
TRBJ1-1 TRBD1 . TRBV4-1 CASSHAKKTGMNTEAFF TGCGCCAGCAGCCACGCAAAGAAGACAGGGATGAACACTGAAGCTTTCTTT
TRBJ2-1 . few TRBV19 CASRDPLTPGTEPNEQFF TGTGCCAGTAGAGACCCACTAACTCCCGGGACCGAGCCTAATGAGCAGTTCTTC
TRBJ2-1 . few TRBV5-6 CASSYPVRYNEQFF TGTGCCAGCAGCTATCCTGTCCGCTACAATGAGCAGTTCTTC
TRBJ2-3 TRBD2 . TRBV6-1 CASKLAGTDTQYF TGTGCCAGCAAACTAGCGGGAACAGATACGCAGTATTTT
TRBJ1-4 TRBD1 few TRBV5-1 CASSFQGADEKLFF TGCGCCAGCAGCTTTCAGGGGGCGGACGAAAAACTGTTTTTT
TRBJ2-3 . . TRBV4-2 CASSQDPLYPSTDTQYF TGTGCCAGCAGCCAAGACCCTCTTTACCCTAGCACAGATACGCAGTATTTT
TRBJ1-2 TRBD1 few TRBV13 CASSSQGTGYGYTF TGTGCCAGCAGCTCACAGGGGACAGGGTATGGCTACACCTTC